This is a list of T cell receptor beta chains from one sample in a study of human T cells and chemical hapten exposure. MiXCR, run by TCRdb on the RACE reads, gives a single entry per CDR3 protein. The profile shows about 120,000 distinct CDR3 sequences, approximately 15% of them singletons. Sequenced material: whole blood, taken in connection with sensitization to the hapten diphenylcyclopropenone (DPC). Receptors were obtained from a man aged 18-30 years with alopecia areata. Some clones in this sample may be carry-over from other donors' samples. Both conserved end residues are part of each CDR3. D genes are given only for firm matches. Rows may omit the clone size; those that give it use once, few, many or a size class.

clone size	J gene	D gene	CDR3 length	V gene	CDR3 protein	CDR3 DNA
-	TRBJ2-7	-	15	TRBV28	CASSLIDSILYEQYF	TGTGCCAGCAGTTTAATCGACTCAATACTTTACGAGCAGTACTTC
-	TRBJ2-2	-	14	TRBV12-3/TRBV12-4	CASSFEGYHGELFF	TGTGCCAGCAGTTTCGAGGGGTATCACGGGGAGCTGTTTTTT
-	TRBJ2-7	-	14	TRBV6-5	CASSYSGPAYEQYF	TGTGCCAGCAGTTACTCTGGCCCCGCCTACGAGCAGTACTTC
few	TRBJ2-5	-	12	TRBV24-1	CATSASEGTQYF	TGTGCCACCAGTGCCTCGGAGGGGACCCAGTACTTC
few	TRBJ2-1	-	15	TRBV19	CASSTLRSSYNEQFF	TGTGCCAGTAGTACCCTGAGGTCGTCCTACAATGAGCAGTTCTTC
-	TRBJ2-3	-	14	TRBV12-3/TRBV12-4	CASSPKRTTDTQYF	TGTGCCAGCAGCCCCAAGCGGACCACAGATACGCAGTATTTT
few	TRBJ2-2	-	17	TRBV4-3	CASSQEANTGRSGELFF	TGCGCCAGCAGCCAAGAAGCCAATACTGGACGGTCCGGGGAGCTGTTTTTT
many	TRBJ2-7	TRBD1	15	TRBV4-1	CASSRAPGQGWEQYF	TGCGCCAGCAGCCGAGCCCCGGGACAGGGATGGGAGCAGTACTTC
-	TRBJ2-2	TRBD2	16	TRBV9	CASRPPGGEVAGELFF	TGTGCCAGCAGACCCCCCGGGGGGGAGGTGGCCGGGGAGCTGTTTTTT
few	TRBJ1-5	-	13	TRBV11-2	CASSLWVDQPQHF	TGTGCCAGCAGCTTATGGGTAGACCAGCCCCAGCATTTT
-	TRBJ1-2	-	13	TRBV3-1	CASSLLGSYGYTF	TGTGCCAGCAGCCTACTGGGGAGCTATGGCTACACCTTC
few	TRBJ1-1	TRBD1	14	TRBV12-3/TRBV12-4	CASDRTGVNTEAFF	TGTGCCAGCGACCGGACAGGAGTTAACACTGAAGCTTTCTTT
few	TRBJ2-4	TRBD2	17	TRBV7-3	CASSSQPTSGVNNIQYF	TGTGCCAGCAGCTCCCAACCTACTAGCGGGGTCAACAACATTCAGTACTTC
-	TRBJ1-1	TRBD1	15	TRBV20-1	CSARGSGQQNTEAFF	TGCAGTGCTAGAGGTTCGGGACAGCAGAACACTGAAGCTTTCTTT
-	TRBJ1-1	TRBD1	14	TRBV5-1	CASSRDSRNTEAFF	TGCGCCAGCAGCCGGGACAGTAGGAACACTGAAGCTTTCTTT
-	TRBJ2-1	TRBD2	15	TRBV27	CASSLSSGGPHEQFF	TGTGCCAGCAGTTTATCTAGCGGGGGGCCCCATGAGCAGTTCTTC
-	TRBJ2-5	-	13	TRBV11-2	CASSLDGGETQYF	TGTGCCAGCAGCTTAGATGGGGGAGAGACCCAGTACTTC
few	TRBJ1-2	TRBD1	12	TRBV10-3	CAIRGQGRGYTF	TGTGCCATCAGAGGACAGGGACGCGGCTACACCTTC
many	TRBJ2-1	TRBD1	13	TRBV5-1	CASRDRGRDEQFF	TGCGCCAGCAGGGACAGGGGGCGGGATGAGCAGTTCTTC
-	TRBJ1-5	-	12	TRBV6-2/TRBV6-3	CASSYPQVPQHF	TGTGCCAGCAGTTACCCGCAGGTCCCCCAGCATTTT
-	TRBJ1-2	-	13	TRBV11-1	CASATMTPYGYTF	TGTGCCAGCGCAACGATGACACCTTATGGCTACACCTTC
-	TRBJ1-6	-	11	TRBV20-1	CSAPTQAPLHF	TGCAGTGCACCGACACAAGCACCCCTCCACTTT
-	TRBJ1-1	-	14	TRBV7-3	CASSDGPMNTEAFF	TGTGCCAGCAGCGACGGACCCATGAACACTGAAGCTTTCTTT
many	TRBJ2-6	TRBD1	20	TRBV11-2	CASSKIIRDRNSSGANVLTF	TGTGCCAGCAGCAAAATAATTCGGGACAGGAATAGCTCTGGGGCCAACGTCCTGACTTTC
many	TRBJ2-1	-	11	TRBV7-2	CASSLDQAQFF	TGTGCCAGCAGCTTAGACCAAGCCCAGTTCTTC
few	TRBJ1-1	-	14	TRBV6-2/TRBV6-3	CASSYPHSSTEAFF	TGTGCCAGCAGTTACCCGCATAGTAGTACTGAAGCTTTCTTT
-	TRBJ2-5	TRBD2	17	TRBV9	CASSVDTSGGIKETQYF	TGTGCCAGCAGCGTAGACACTAGCGGGGGGATCAAAGAGACCCAGTACTTC
many	TRBJ2-7	-	15	TRBV4-2	CASSQDEGRVIEQYF	TGTGCCAGCAGCCAAGATGAAGGGAGAGTTATCGAGCAGTACTTC
-	TRBJ2-1	TRBD2	16	TRBV12-3/TRBV12-4	CASSPTGTSGYNEQFF	TGTGCCAGCAGTCCGACCGGGACTAGCGGCTACAATGAGCAGTTCTTC
few	TRBJ2-7	-	13	TRBV27	CATKTGTADEQYF	TGTGCCACCAAAACCGGGACGGCGGACGAGCAGTACTTC
few	TRBJ1-6	-	16	TRBV5-4	CASSLDLSSYNSPLHF	TGTGCCAGCAGCTTGGATCTGAGCTCCTATAATTCACCCCTCCACTTT
many	TRBJ2-3	-	13	TRBV11-2	CASSFGRTDTQYF	TGTGCCAGCAGCTTTGGCAGAACAGATACGCAGTATTTT
-	TRBJ2-2	-	13	TRBV2	CAGRRHITGELFF	TGTGCCGGGCGAAGACATATCACCGGGGAGCTGTTTTTT
many	TRBJ2-1	-	19	TRBV6-1	CASSDYPPYALYSYNEQFF	TGTGCCAGCAGTGATTACCCCCCATATGCCCTGTACTCCTACAATGAGCAGTTCTTC
many	TRBJ2-5	-	15	TRBV6-5	CASLVRDGRGETQYF	TGTGCCAGCCTAGTCCGGGACGGAAGAGGAGAGACCCAGTACTTC
-	TRBJ1-2	TRBD1	14	TRBV6-5	CASRTGTGDYGYTF	TGTGCCAGCAGAACCGGGACAGGAGACTATGGCTACACCTTC
once	TRBJ1-1	-	10	TRBV29-1	CSVDDTEAFF	TGCAGCGTGGATGACACTGAAGCTTTCTTT
few	TRBJ1-2	TRBD1	20	TRBV19	CASSLVKSFALTGSNYGYTF	TGTGCCAGTAGTCTCGTGAAGTCTTTTGCCTTGACAGGGTCCAACTATGGCTACACCTTC
-	TRBJ1-5	-	14	TRBV7-3	CASSPGPGNQPQHF	TGTGCCAGCAGCCCGGGCCCAGGGAATCAGCCCCAGCATTTT
many	TRBJ2-5	-	16	TRBV3-1	CASSQLQGPLQETQYF	TGTGCCAGCAGCCAACTCCAGGGCCCCCTACAAGAGACCCAGTACTTC
many	TRBJ2-3	-	14	TRBV6-6	CASSYSPRTDTQYF	TGTGCCAGCAGTTACAGTCCGCGCACAGATACGCAGTATTTT
many	TRBJ2-4	-	14	TRBV6-6	CASSYDLAKNIQYF	TGTGCCAGCAGTTACGATCTAGCCAAAAACATTCAGTACTTC
many	TRBJ2-1	-	14	TRBV4-3	CASSQEPGNNEQFF	TGCGCCAGCAGCCAAGAGCCAGGGAACAATGAGCAGTTCTTC
-	TRBJ2-1	-	12	TRBV6-2/TRBV6-3	CASSYIRGEQFF	TGTGCCAGCAGTTACATCAGGGGTGAGCAGTTCTTC
few	TRBJ2-3	TRBD2	18	TRBV6-6	CASSYLSIRRGGTDTQYF	TGTGCCAGCAGTTACTTAAGTATCCGGCGGGGGGGCACAGATACGCAGTATTTT
many	TRBJ1-5	-	13	TRBV29-1	CSVGRDSNQPQHF	TGCAGCGTTGGGCGGGATAGCAATCAGCCCCAGCATTTT
few	TRBJ1-1	-	14	TRBV11-2	CASSQGTGGGRAFF	TGTGCCAGCAGCCAAGGGACCGGGGGAGGTAGAGCTTTCTTT
few	TRBJ1-2	-	14	TRBV7-2	CASSFSLANYGYTF	TGTGCCAGCAGCTTCTCTTTAGCTAACTATGGCTACACCTTC
-	TRBJ1-1	-	12	TRBV7-2	CASSLDRTEAFF	TGTGCCAGCAGCTTAGATAGGACTGAAGCTTTCTTT
few	TRBJ2-3	-	14	TRBV11-2	CASSSTGVTDTQYF	TGTGCCAGCAGCTCGACAGGAGTCACAGATACGCAGTATTTT
few	TRBJ1-2	-	15	TRBV18	CASSPRDWTNYGYTF	TGTGCCAGCTCACCACGGGACTGGACTAACTATGGCTACACCTTC
many	TRBJ2-5	-	14	TRBV12-3/TRBV12-4	CASREQGRKETQYF	TGTGCCAGCAGGGAACAGGGTAGGAAAGAGACCCAGTACTTC
-	TRBJ2-1	-	15	TRBV6-4	CASSSRDKGYNEQFF	TGTGCCAGCAGTTCCCGGGACAAGGGCTACAATGAGCAGTTCTTC
few	TRBJ2-1	-	16	TRBV4-3	CASSPQRAGSYNEQFF	TGCGCCAGCAGCCCCCAAAGGGCAGGGTCCTACAATGAGCAGTTCTTC
-	TRBJ2-7	-	13	TRBV28	CASSVARPYEQYF	TGTGCCAGCAGTGTGGCTAGGCCCTACGAGCAGTACTTC
-	TRBJ2-1	-	11	TRBV24-1	CATQGGDEQFF	TGTGCCACACAGGGAGGCGATGAGCAGTTCTTC
-	TRBJ1-6	TRBD1	15	TRBV10-3	CATAVTGGADSPLHF	TGTGCCACCGCTGTCACAGGGGGCGCGGATTCACCCCTCCACTTT
-	TRBJ2-2	-	16	TRBV6-2/TRBV6-3	CASSPEGLTNTGELFF	TGTGCCAGCAGCCCTGAGGGACTTACGAACACCGGGGAGCTGTTTTTT
few	TRBJ2-5	-	16	TRBV6-5	CASSYTPIGGMETQYF	TGTGCCAGCAGTTACACTCCTATAGGGGGAATGGAGACCCAGTACTTC